Below, 7 T cell receptor beta chains from the same sample are listed, as sequenced in a study of human T cells and chemical hapten exposure. Sample time point: healthy volunteer bleed at 6 weeks. Unfractionated whole blood served as the source for total RNA extraction. MiXCR, applied by TCRdb to the RACE reads, yields one record per CDR3 protein. The repertoire holds fewer than 85,000 distinct CDR3 sequences, with around 9.3% as singletons. Sequencing used whole blood. The origin of the receptors is a female donor in good health. Some clones in this sample may be carry-over from other donors' samples.

This clonotype has a count of ten or more. The chain carries TRBV20-1 and TRBJ1-4; D gene uncertain. This CDR3 region has 15 residues. V lost 0 bases, J lost 0 bases, and 8 bases lay in between. Germline lookup yields CDR1 DFQATT and CDR2 SNEGSKA (reference sequence). This chain's CDR3 is CSARDLAATNEKLFF. For the CDR3, the DNA is TGCAGTGCTAGAGATCTTGCTGCAACTAATGAAAAACTGTTTTTT.

This clonotype has a count of ten or more. CDR3 nucleotides: TGTGCCTGGAGTGGTCGGCGGTACACAGATACGCAGTATTTT. Its protein is CAWSGRRYTDTQYF. V and J are TRBV30 and TRBJ2-3; D remains unclear. Trimming stripped 1 base from V and 2 bases from J, with 10 bases between. CDR3 length: 14 residues. The V gene's germline CDR1 is GTSNPN and CDR2 SVGIG (reference sequence).

The V call is TRBV29-1, the J call TRBJ2-1; TRBD1 aligns across 8 bases. The V and J ends lost 5 bases and 0 bases, in that order; junction bases with no gene match: 6. Germline V gene sequence: CDR1 SQVTM, CDR2 ANQGSEA. This CDR3 has 15 amino acids. As DNA, the CDR3 is TGCAGCGTTAAGGGACAGGCGAGCTCCTACAATGAGCAGTTCTTC. It yields the protein CSVKGQASSYNEQFF.

This clonotype was counted at least ten times. This chain connects TRBV6-6 to TRBJ1-1; D uncertain. Deletions cut 2 bases from V and 10 bases from J, with 8 bases between. Germline V lookup: CDR1 MNHNY, CDR2 SVGAGI (reference sequence). This CDR3 contains 11 residues. In DNA, the CDR3 is TGTGCCAGCAGTTACAGGGAGGGAGCTTTCTTT. It specifies CASSYREGAFF.

The genes are TRBV28 and TRBJ2-3; TRBD1 matches 7 bases. The germline V gene has CDR1 MDHEN and CDR2 SYDVKM. CDR3 length: 16 residues. V was clipped by 7 bases and J by 2 bases; unmatched bases: 12. In DNA, the CDR3 is TGTGCCAGCAATCCCCCTGGACAGGAGTACACAGATACGCAGTATTTT. Encoded protein: CASNPPGQEYTDTQYF.

The genes are TRBV12-3 or TRBV12-4 and TRBJ2-7; 7 bases map to TRBD1. The CDR3 has 14 amino acids. The V gene end was trimmed by 6 bases and the J gene end by 7 bases; junction bases not matched to a gene: 12. The CDR3 loop is CASRPGTVPWEQYF. The CDR3 DNA follows: TGTGCCAGCAGACCCGGGACAGTACCTTGGGAGCAGTACTTC.

This clonotype has a count of ten or more. V is TRBV29-1 and J is TRBJ2-3; D not resolved. The CDR3 loop spans 13 amino acids. V lost 7 bases to trimming and J lost 2 bases, with 13 bases between them. Germline CDR1 and CDR2: SQVTM and ANQGSEA. CDR3 in amino acids: CSALVIYTDTQYF. The CDR3 region has the DNA TGCAGCGCACTGGTCATATACACAGATACGCAGTATTTT.